This TCR beta chain was observed in a study of cytomegalovirus exposure and HLA in healthy donors. Findings of the study overall: Most TCR beta V segments were productive about 90% or about 30% of the time in an earlier analysis. Analysis was carried out at a later point, and it linked a missense DCLRE1C variant to TCR beta V- and J-gene trimming.

The study ran its PCR with 60 Vbeta and 13 Jbeta primers. Sequencing was performed with immunoSEQ multiplex PCR; in TCRdb, only in-frame clones are kept and a portion is missing. The sample has around 170,000 clones; around 84% are singletons. Trimming took 3 bases from V and 4 from J, leaving 15 bases between them. Germline V lookup: CDR1 SNHLY, CDR2 FYNNEI. CDR3 length: 15 residues. For this clone: Its specificity is not known.

The rearrangement links TRBV2 to TRBJ1-1, with TRBD1 as a possible D gene (6 bases). The TCR sequence derives from a woman aged 50 to 65 in good health and CMV-seropositive. The material sequenced was PBMCs. The CDR3 sequence: CASSDPGQTGTEAFF. The DNA of the CDR3 is TGTGCCAGCAGTGACCCCGGACAGACAGGCACTGAAGCTTTCTTT.